The rows below give T cell receptor beta chains drawn from one sample of a study of cytomegalovirus exposure and HLA in healthy donors. Produced via immunoSEQ multiplex PCR; TCRdb's table is partial and in-frame only. The table shows over 200,000 clones, with about 80% occurring only once. Sequenced material: PBMCs. These receptors were taken from a woman aged 40 to 50 in good health and CMV-seronegative. The CDR3 runs from the conserved cysteine through the conserved F or W. A D gene is named only where the DNA matches it firmly. Only part of the rows carry a size: once, few, many, or a class if the clone is expanded.

-	TRBV6-4	TRBD2	TRBJ2-7	CASTLLAGYSYEQYF	TGTGCCAGCACCTTACTAGCGGGGTACTCCTACGAGCAGTACTTC
-	TRBV7-9	TRBD1	TRBJ2-7	CASSFGTGSSYEQYF	TGTGCCAGCAGCTTTGGGACAGGGAGCTCCTACGAGCAGTACTTC
-	TRBV11-3	TRBD1	TRBJ1-1	CASSFSGGEAFF	TGTGCCAGCAGCTTTTCAGGGGGCGAAGCTTTCTTT
few	TRBV4-3	TRBD1	TRBJ1-4	CASSESGTGRLFF	TGCGCCAGCAGCGAATCCGGGACAGGGAGACTGTTTTTT
-	TRBV29-1	-	TRBJ2-1	CSVPGGRGSNEQFF	TGCAGCGTGCCCGGGGGGCGCGGGTCTAATGAGCAGTTCTTC
-	TRBV28	-	TRBJ2-3	CASSQPSGTDTQYF	TGTGCCAGCAGTCAACCTAGCGGCACAGATACGCAGTATTTT
-	TRBV29-1	TRBD1	TRBJ2-2	CSAYRDRNTGELFF	TGCAGCGCTTACCGGGACAGGAACACCGGGGAGCTGTTTTTT
-	TRBV2	-	TRBJ2-1	CASRSGFRVDNEQFF	TGTGCCAGCAGGTCCGGGTTTCGGGTCGACAATGAGCAGTTCTTC
-	TRBV7-2	TRBD1	TRBJ1-1	CASSPRQGMNTEAFF	TGTGCCAGCAGCCCCAGACAGGGGATGAACACTGAAGCTTTCTTT
-	TRBV18	-	TRBJ1-2	CASSPPSAGAHTF	TGTGCCAGCTCACCACCGTCTGCGGGGGCCCACACCTTC
-	TRBV5-1	TRBD1	TRBJ2-7	CASSWGQGAYEQYF	TGCGCCAGCAGCTGGGGACAGGGGGCTTACGAGCAGTACTTC
-	TRBV10-3	TRBD1	TRBJ2-5	CAISVRTQGETQYF	TGTGCCATCAGTGTAAGGACACAGGGGGAGACCCAGTACTTC
-	TRBV5-4	-	TRBJ2-5	CASSLEIAGRGETQYF	TGTGCCAGCAGCTTGGAAATCGCGGGGAGGGGGGAGACCCAGTACTTC
-	TRBV15	-	TRBJ1-1	CATTQGVNTEAFF	TGTGCCACCACCCAGGGTGTGAACACTGAAGCTTTCTTT
-	TRBV2	TRBD1	TRBJ2-7	CASTSGQLYEQYF	TGTGCCAGCACATCGGGACAGCTGTACGAGCAGTACTTC
-	TRBV29-1	-	TRBJ2-3	CSHAQSPSTDTQYF	TGCAGCCATGCACAGAGCCCCAGCACAGATACGCAGTATTTT
-	TRBV11-2	TRBD2	TRBJ2-1	CASSPGGVLAGASYNEQFF	TGTGCCAGCAGCCCCGGGGGCGTGCTAGCGGGGGCCTCCTACAATGAGCAGTTCTTC
-	TRBV5-4	-	TRBJ2-5	CASSLWQGTETQYF	TGTGCCAGCAGCTTGTGGCAGGGGACAGAGACCCAGTACTTC
-	TRBV9	-	TRBJ2-1	CASSAPRPGSYNEQFF	TGTGCCAGCAGCGCCCCGCGCCCCGGCTCCTACAATGAGCAGTTCTTC
-	TRBV5-6	TRBD1	TRBJ2-7	CASSRTGLSYEQYF	TGTGCCAGCAGCCGGACAGGGCTCTCCTACGAGCAGTACTTC
-	TRBV10-2	-	TRBJ1-1	CASSDSGVFGAFF	TGCGCCAGCAGTGATTCGGGGGTCTTCGGGGCTTTCTTT
-	TRBV6-4	-	TRBJ1-1	CASSDSPGTEAFF	TGTGCCAGCAGTGACTCGCCGGGCACTGAAGCTTTCTTT
-	TRBV7-8	TRBD1	TRBJ1-2	CASSSYKTGGMYGYTF	TGTGCCAGCAGCTCCTACAAGACAGGGGGCATGTATGGCTACACCTTC
-	TRBV7-2	TRBD1	TRBJ1-2	CASSFPGQAGHGYTF	TGTGCCAGCAGCTTTCCGGGACAGGCAGGCCATGGCTACACCTTC
few	TRBV2	TRBD1	TRBJ1-5	CASGGQENRQPQHF	TGTGCCAGTGGGGGACAGGAGAACCGGCAGCCCCAGCATTTT
-	TRBV18	-	TRBJ2-7	CASSPTGSYEQYF	TGTGCCAGCTCACCAACGGGTTCGTACGAGCAGTACTTC
-	TRBV7-3	-	TRBJ1-1	CASSVTVNTEAFF	TGTGCCAGCAGCGTTACAGTGAACACTGAAGCTTTCTTT
-	TRBV30	TRBD1	TRBJ2-7	CAWSTGTGRNEQYF	TGTGCCTGGAGTACAGGGACAGGGCGCAACGAGCAGTACTTC
-	TRBV4-3	TRBD2	TRBJ2-3	CASSQAGEGDTQYF	TGCGCCAGCAGCCAAGCTGGGGAGGGAGATACGCAGTATTTT
-	TRBV7-3	-	TRBJ1-6	CASSLTGSVAGGSYNSPLHF	TGTGCCAGCAGCTTAACGGGATCCGTAGCAGGAGGTTCCTATAATTCACCCCTCCACTTT
-	TRBV14	-	TRBJ2-1	CASSTKAASSYNEQFF	TGTGCCAGCAGCACCAAAGCGGCGAGCTCCTACAATGAGCAGTTCTTC